Sequencing of this T cell receptor (beta chain) was carried out in a study of TIL therapy for anti-PD-1-resistant metastatic lung cancer. The immunoSEQ assay was v3. The data were produced by immunoSEQ multiplex PCR, yet TCRdb's version contains in-frame clones alone and is incomplete. Of over 10,000 clones listed, 70% to 80% were seen once; the top ten hold over 9.5%. The sample's time point: pre-treatment sample, taken before nivolumab and TIL therapy. The CDR3 is made up of 17 amino acids. With V trimmed by 4 bases and J by 6 bases, 8 bases remained unmatched. Per germline, CDR1 SNHLY and CDR2 FYNNEI.

V is TRBV2 and J is TRBJ2-5; 16 bases line up with TRBD2. Sequencing used blood, obtained at baseline. This TCR came from a person between 25 and 80 years old with non-small cell lung cancer. The CDR3, as DNA: TGTGCCAGCAGTGCCCCGGGACTAGCGGGAGGGTGGAAGACCCAGTACTTC. Its translation: CASSAPGLAGGWKTQYF.